The clone carrying this T cell receptor (beta chain) was counted at least ten times. Its specificity is not known. This sample stems from a study of T-cell memory formation after mild COVID-19. Study details: TCR clusters showed largely donor specificity. Whole-study results and caveats: Clones from the second wave (peaking day 37) had unconfirmed SARS-CoV-2 specificity.

The V end lost 2 bases, the J end lost 6 bases, and 14 bases lay between the germline ends. The CDR3 covers 15 residues. Researchers used 5'RACE with constant-segment primers to make TCR alpha and TCR beta cDNA libraries that carry sample barcodes and UMIs. TCRdb used MiXCR to reprocess the 5' RACE reads, holding one entry per CDR3 protein. Among approximately 300,000 distinct CDR3 sequences listed, about 15% were seen once. The receptor comes from a man between 18 and 29 years old who had mild COVID-19 (a few samples of this study predate the infection). Cell type and time point are not known. V usage is TRBV12-3 or TRBV12-4 and J usage is TRBJ2-1; possible D gene TRBD1, 5 bases. The sample was PBMCs or a T cell subset sorted from them (not recorded which). CDR3 sequence reads: CASSLPQEGVNEQFF. CDR3 sequence (DNA): TGTGCCAGCAGTTTACCGCAGGAAGGGGTCAATGAGCAGTTCTTC.